This entry lists 23 T cell receptor beta chains sequenced from one sample in a study of shared clonotypes between healthy human individuals. This table comes from immunoSEQ multiplex PCR, and its TCRdb copy is limited to in-frame clones, with some not included. This table holds approximately 530,000 clones, around 96% found once. Sequencing input: naive CD4+ T cells sorted from blood. The subset was: CD45RA+ positively selected. The receptors stem from a woman between 25 and 40 years old in good health.

This sequence joins TRBV27 and TRBJ1-4; the D is unclear. Germline values: CDR1 MNHEY, CDR2 SMNVEV (reference sequence). The CDR3 extends over 16 amino acids. V was clipped by 5 bases and J by 6 bases, with 19 bases between them. CDR3 in DNA: TGTGCCAGCAGTCCCCTCCACGGTAGCGTTTATGAAAAACTGTTTTTT. Encoded protein: CASSPLHGSVYEKLFF.

This clone was detected only once. CDR3 DNA: TGTGCCAGCAGTGACCGAGGTGGAGGACCCCTCCACTTT. Protein product: CASSDRGGGPLHF. This chain links TRBV7-9 with TRBJ1-6, with D uncertain. Germline CDR1 reads SEHNR; CDR2 reads FQNEAQ (reference sequence). Trimming removed 6 bases at V and 12 bases at J, with 15 bases between. The CDR3 covers 13 residues. Supplemented by reference TRBV7-9 and TRBJ1-6, the full variable domain reads DTGVSQNPRHKITKRGQNVTFRCDPISEHNRLYWYRQTLGQGPEFLTYFQNEAQLEKSRLLSDRFSAERPKGSFSTLEIQRTEQGDSAMYLCASSDRGGGPLHFGNGTRLTVT.

The V gene is TRBV27, the J gene TRBJ2-1; unclear D gene. Trimming took 4 bases from V and 10 from J, leaving 14 bases between them. The CDR3 has 13 amino acids. In germline, CDR1 is MNHEY, CDR2 SMNVEV (reference sequence). DNA for the CDR3: TGTGCCAGCAGTTCCCCTCTCAGTAGGGAGCAGTTCTTC. This codes for CASSSPLSREQFF.

This clone showed up just once. This chain joins TRBV2 and TRBJ1-2; 9 bases map to TRBD1. The CDR3 runs 17 residues. The V segment lost 6 bases and the J segment 4 bases; nucleotides outside the gene matches: 15. CDR1 and CDR2 (germline): SNHLY, FYNNEI. For the CDR3, the DNA is TGTGCCAGCAGCGCGGGACAGGGTGGTGGCGGGATCTATGGCTACACCTTC. Its translation is CASSAGQGGGGIYGYTF.

The chain has TRBV28 and TRBJ1-3; no reliable D call. Germline assignment: CDR1 MDHEN and CDR2 SYDVKM. This CDR3 is built from 16 residues. V lost 6 bases, J lost 1 base, and 16 bases lay in between. Written as DNA, the CDR3 is TGTGCCAGCAGACCACCAAGCCGGGCGTCTGGAAACACCATATATTTT. Its translation: CASRPPSRASGNTIYF.

The chain has TRBV18 and TRBJ2-3, with a possible D match to TRBD2 (6 bases). Germline lookup yields CDR1 KGHSH and CDR2 LQKENI. V lost 1 base and J 2 bases, leaving 10 bases between the germline ends. The CDR3 consists of 15 residues. This CDR3 is CASSPRIADTDTQYF. CDR3 nucleotide sequence: TGTGCCAGCTCACCACGGATAGCGGACACAGATACGCAGTATTTT.

This clone was detected a few times. The CDR3 DNA reads TGTGCCACCGGGGACAGGGAGGTCTATGGCTACACCTTC. As protein: CATGDREVYGYTF. V usage is TRBV19 and J usage is TRBJ1-2; 9 nucleotides line up with TRBD1. Germline V gene data show CDR1 as LNHDA and CDR2 as SQIVND (reference sequence). The CDR3 spans 13 residues. J gave up 4 bases and V 10 bases, and 7 bases lay outside the gene matches. Together with reference TRBV19 and TRBJ1-2, the CDR3 gives the full variable domain: DGGITQSPKYLFRKEGQNVTLSCEQNLNHDAMYWYRQDPGQGLRLIYYSQIVNDFQKGDIAEGYSVSREKKESFPLTVTSAQKNPTAFYLCATGDREVYGYTFGSGTRLTVV.

This clone was picked up one time. The gene calls are TRBV27 and TRBJ2-6; a possible D gene is TRBD2 (6 bases). Germline lookup yields CDR1 MNHEY and CDR2 SMNVEV (reference sequence). The CDR3 is 16 amino acids. V shed 5 bases and J shed 0 bases, with 11 bases lying between them. CDR3 amino acids: CASSPDGGSGANVLTF. The CDR3 bases are TGTGCCAGCAGTCCTGACGGGGGCTCTGGGGCCAACGTCCTGACTTTC.

This clone was seen a single time. CDR3 DNA sequence: TGTGCCATCAGTGCTGGGGTATTGACCAAAAACATTCAGTACTTC. Translation: CAISAGVLTKNIQYF. The chain recombines TRBV10-3 with TRBJ2-4, with unresolved D. The CDR3 runs 15 residues. V was trimmed by 4 bases and J by 2 bases, leaving 12 bases between them. The germline gives CDR1 ENHRY, CDR2 SYGVKD.

This chain links TRBV14 with TRBJ2-1; D is uncertain. V lost 2 bases and J lost 5, with 13 bases in between. Looked up from germline, CDR1 is SGHDN and CDR2 is FVKESK. CDR3 size: 15 residues. The CDR3 loop is CASSQYRTEDNEQFF. CDR3 nucleotide sequence: TGTGCCAGCAGCCAATACCGGACCGAAGACAATGAGCAGTTCTTC. Based on the CDR3 plus reference TRBV14 and TRBJ2-1, the full variable domain is EAGVTQFPSHSVIEKGQTVTLRCDPISGHDNLYWYRRVMGKEIKFLLHFVKESKQDESGMPNNRFLAERTGGTYSTLKVQPAELEDSGVYFCASSQYRTEDNEQFFGPGTRLTVL.

The chain carries TRBV7-3 and TRBJ2-5, with TRBD1 as a possible D gene (6 bases). The germline CDR1 and CDR2 sequences are SGHTA and FQGTGA. The V and J ends lost 1 base and 2 bases respectively, with 11 bases between them. This CDR3 has 15 residues. CDR3: CASSLSGTKQETQYF. The CDR3 DNA reads as TGTGCCAGCAGCTTAAGTGGGACAAAACAAGAGACCCAGTACTTC.

The chain has TRBV7-9 and TRBJ1-2; a possible D gene is TRBD1 (6 bases). Germline-derived CDR1 and CDR2 are SEHNR and FQNEAQ (reference sequence). The V end was cut by 2 bases, the J end by 4 bases, with 20 bases between. CDR3 length: 17 residues. The CDR3 loop is CASSLLGGPTPGYGYTF. DNA for the CDR3: TGTGCCAGCAGCTTATTGGGGGGCCCAACGCCGGGCTATGGCTACACCTTC.

J is TRBJ2-7 and V is TRBV18, with a weak D call TRBD2 (5 bases). CDR1 is KGHSH, CDR2 LQKENI, per germline. Between the trimmed V and J ends, which lost 2 bases and 5 bases, there was a span of 7 bases. This CDR3 is 12 amino acids long. CDR3 sequence: CASSPAGHEQYF. CDR3 nucleotides: TGTGCCAGCTCACCAGCGGGTCACGAGCAGTACTTC.

This chain uses TRBV27 with TRBJ1-4; 10 nucleotides match TRBD1. V trimming: 5 bases; J trimming: 6 bases; junction bases outside the gene matches: 6. The CDR3 totals 15 residues. Per the germline V gene, CDR1 is MNHEY and CDR2 is SMNVEV (reference sequence). The chain's CDR3 is CASSKGQGRYEKLFF. The DNA for the CDR3 is TGTGCCAGCAGTAAGGGACAGGGGAGGTATGAAAAACTGTTTTTT.

The chain has TRBV13 and TRBJ1-1, with TRBD1 identical over 7 bases. Looked up from germline, CDR1 is PRHDT and CDR2 is FYEKMQ (reference sequence). J lost 6 bases, V lost 5 bases, and 12 bases had no gene match. This CDR3 is built from 15 residues. CDR3 loop: CASSVRQGDFSEAFF. As DNA, the CDR3 is TGTGCCAGCAGCGTTAGGCAGGGGGACTTCTCTGAAGCTTTCTTT.

The chain couples TRBV23-1 to TRBJ2-5; possible D gene TRBD1, 5 bases. The J call could be wrong; TRBJ2-7 is a better fit for the DNA end. TRBV23-1 is identified as an open reading frame with a role that is uncertain. The CDR3 is made up of 13 amino acids. The CDR3 region is CASSHQGRYEQYF. CDR3 in DNA: TGCGCCAGCAGTCACCAGGGTAGGTACGAGCAGTACTTC.

This chain joins TRBV5-1 and TRBJ2-5, with 12 bases lining up with TRBD1. This CDR3 contains 15 residues. Unmatched junction bases numbered 12, after V lost 4 bases and J lost 11 bases. CDR1 is SGHRS and CDR2 is YFSETQ in the germline V gene. This CDR3 reads CASSPPGQGAWEQYF. As DNA, the CDR3 is TGCGCCAGCAGCCCCCCGGGACAGGGGGCGTGGGAGCAGTACTTC.

The J gene is TRBJ1-4, the V gene TRBV19; 7 bases map to TRBD1. The V gene end was trimmed by 7 bases and the J gene end by 7 bases; junction bases not matched to a gene: 9. This CDR3 is built from 14 residues. Looked up from germline, CDR1 is LNHDA and CDR2 is SQIVND (reference sequence). CDR3 nucleotide sequence: TGTGCCAGTAATGCAGGACAGGTCGGTGAAAAACTGTTTTTT. Encoded protein: CASNAGQVGEKLFF.

V is TRBV27 and J is TRBJ2-7; D possibly uses TRBD1 or TRBD2 (6 bases each). Trimming left V 6 bases short and J 4 bases short, with 13 bases between. The V gene's germline CDR1 is MNHEY and CDR2 SMNVEV (reference sequence). This CDR3 has 13 amino acids. The CDR3, as DNA: TGTGCCAGCAGGGGGGGCTTGGGGTACGAGCAGTACTTC. Its translation is CASRGGLGYEQYF.

V and J are TRBV28 and TRBJ2-5; the match to TRBD2 covers 9 bases. J gave up 1 base and V 4 bases, and 7 bases lay outside the gene matches. This CDR3 has 16 residues. Germline assignment: CDR1 MDHEN and CDR2 SYDVKM. The CDR3 DNA sequence: TGTGCCAGCAGTTCCCCGGGACTAGCAAGCCAAGAGACCCAGTACTTC. Protein: CASSSPGLASQETQYF. The complete variable domain, with remaining parts taken from reference TRBV28 and TRBJ2-5, reads DVKVTQSSRYLVKRTGEKVFLECVQDMDHENMFWYRQDPGLGLRLIYFSYDVKMKEKGDIPEGYSVSREKKERFSLILESASTNQTSMYLCASSSPGLASQETQYFGPGTRLLVL.

The chain employs TRBV7-9 and TRBJ1-2; D perhaps matches TRBD1 (5 bases). The CDR3 spans 14 residues. CDR1 and CDR2 from the germline V gene are SEHNR and FQNEAQ (reference sequence). The V and J ends lost 0 bases and 6 bases respectively, with 11 bases between them. In DNA, the CDR3 is TGTGCCAGCAGCTTAGCATCCGGGGCCCATGGCTACACCTTC. Protein product: CASSLASGAHGYTF. Full variable domain (remainder filled in from reference TRBV7-9 and TRBJ1-2): DTGVSQNPRHKITKRGQNVTFRCDPISEHNRLYWYRQTLGQGPEFLTYFQNEAQLEKSRLLSDRFSAERPKGSFSTLEIQRTEQGDSAMYLCASSLASGAHGYTFGSGTRLTVV.

This clone came up once. The V call is TRBV5-5, the J call TRBJ2-7, with a possible D match to TRBD1 (5 bases). This CDR3 region has 13 residues. The V end lost 0 bases, the J end lost 4 bases, and 8 bases lay between the germline ends. Germline V lookup: CDR1 SGHKS, CDR2 YYEKEE (reference sequence). Written as DNA, the CDR3 is TGTGCCAGCAGCTTGGGACAGTATTACGAGCAGTACTTC. Its protein product is CASSLGQYYEQYF.

The chain couples TRBV12-5 to TRBJ1-1, with 7 bases that match TRBD1. J lost 4 bases, V lost 1 base, and 0 bases had no gene match. Germline CDR1 is LGHNT and CDR2 is FRNRAP. The CDR3 extends over 13 amino acids. The CDR3 coding sequence is TGTGCTAGTGGTTTGGGACAGGGCACTGAAGCTTTCTTT. Translated: CASGLGQGTEAFF.